The 3 T cell receptor beta chains below all came from one sample that was sequenced in a study of identical twins. TCRdb reanalysed the 5' RACE reads using MiXCR and keeps one entry per CDR3 protein. The repertoire holds hundreds of thousands of distinct CDR3 sequences, with roughly 12% as singletons. The data were also submitted as part of a second study, on yellow fever vaccine responses in identical twins.

Sequences were obtained from CD8+ T cells sorted from blood. These receptors were collected from a woman aged 18-29 years in good health.

The rearrangement links TRBV27 to TRBJ2-1, with 9 bases fitting TRBD2. J was trimmed by 5 bases and V by 6 bases; bases with no gene match: 14. The CDR3 totals 17 residues. Germline V lookup: CDR1 MNHEY, CDR2 SMNVEV (reference sequence). For the CDR3, the DNA is TGTGCCAGCAGACCTAATAGCGGGAGTGGTACACACAATGAGCAGTTCTTC. Its translation: CASRPNSGSGTHNEQFF.

Only a few counts were recorded for this clonotype. V and J are TRBV7-8 and TRBJ2-4, with D perhaps matching TRBD1 (6 bases). The V and J ends lost 4 bases and 6 bases respectively, with 16 bases between them. The germline V gene encodes CDR1 SGHVS and CDR2 FQNEAQ. CDR3 size: 15 residues. CDR3 region: CASSSTGPRGNIQYF. CDR3 DNA sequence: TGTGCCAGCAGCTCGACAGGACCACGCGGAAACATTCAGTACTTC.

This clonotype showed up just a few times. The CDR3 region is CASSSRSGDRGNTGELFF. The CDR3 DNA sequence: TGTGCCAGCAGTTCCCGATCGGGGGACAGGGGGAACACCGGGGAGCTGTTTTTT. The chain has TRBV28 and TRBJ2-2; 10 bases map to TRBD1. Germline assignment: CDR1 MDHEN and CDR2 SYDVKM. V shed 4 bases, J shed 1 base, and the junction held 9 bases outside the gene matches. CDR3 size: 18 residues. The entire variable domain, with the rest obtained from reference TRBV28 and TRBJ2-2, is as follows: DVKVTQSSRYLVKRTGEKVFLECVQDMDHENMFWYRQDPGLGLRLIYFSYDVKMKEKGDIPEGYSVSREKKERFSLILESASTNQTSMYLCASSSRSGDRGNTGELFFGEGSRLTVL.